The source of this T cell receptor beta chain is a study of shared clonotypes between healthy human individuals (dated by TCRdb to about 2020). Background for the entire study: Two women and three men aged 18 to 49 years were included in the cohort. For each donor, CD4 naive and CD4 memory were each run on three plates, CD8 naive on two plates, and CD8 memory on one plate. Blood TCR repertoires of about 5 healthy adults were deeply sequenced to estimate repertoire size and the extent of clonotype sharing between individuals. Libraries were prepared and TCR repertoires were sequenced by different laboratories using diverse techniques, in order to increase sequencing depth and limit assay-specific biases. Between about 0.8 and 8.9 billion PBMCs per donor were obtained by leukapheresis.

On this clone: Its antigen is not yet known. Base qualities are not provided; no much larger clone lies one nucleotide away.

The donors were healthy, HIV-negative adults who had no recently reported acute infections or vaccinations. All donors were Caucasian adults living in Nashville, Tennessee, USA. CD4+ T cells were enriched through magnetic negative selection, after which naive cells were positively selected on CD45RA and the remaining negative fraction served as the memory subset. Blood was obtained by leukapheresis, after which PBMCs were separated by Ficoll-Histopaque density gradient centrifugation and cryopreserved in liquid nitrogen vapor phase. Analytical flow cytometry was used to check the purity and quantity of each magnetically sorted T cell population. Genomic DNA was isolated from every sorted fraction and measured by UV absorbance on a Nanodrop 2000c. TCR CDR3 regions were amplified from genomic DNA by multiplex PCR using the deep immunoSEQ assay. For each cell subset, the extracted genomic DNA was distributed evenly across all wells of several immunoSEQ 96-well plates, and each plate served as one replicate. Each replicate PCR for sorted subsets received 150 to 250 ng genomic DNA, equal to about 30,000 T cell genomes. Purified libraries were quantified with a Qubit 3.0 fluorometer, sized on a Bioanalyzer 2100, and re-quantified with the KAPA Library Quantification kit. Every immunoSEQ 96-well plate was sequenced on a separate single-read 150-cycle Illumina NextSeq 550 flow cell. The authors' analysis ran thus. The immunoSEQ output contained only junctional sequences without quality scores, so filtering could not match that applied to full-length reads. To assign V/J genes and CDR3, sequences were annotated using PyIR, a Python wrapper for IgBLAST v1.9, with IMGT germline references. Reads were removed for weak V/J assignments (E-value above 1e-6), missing CDR3, stop codons, out-of-frame junctions, or ambiguous translated residues. V3J clonotypes were defined by identical inferred V gene, J gene, and CDR3 amino acid sequence. The percentage overlap between two repertoires was calculated by dividing the number of shared unique clonotypes by the size of the smaller repertoire. RTK rarefaction, the Chao1 estimator, and Recon v2.1 estimates of unobserved clonotypes were used to assess repertoire richness. OLGA was used to compute generation probabilities for all TCRbeta clonotypes that the gDNA method yielded from a handful of donors. TCRdb mirrors the immuneACCESS table, restricted to in-frame sequences. Some clones are absent from its copies; in checked studies, under half trace to an unresolved V gene, and the reason for the others is unknown. The DNA gave D and trimming, while V, J and clone size come from that table. This sample comprises 2.3 million or so clones, 93% of them detected only once. Of the sample, 0.35% to 0.45% is held by the ten largest clones.

Broader findings and caveats from the paper: Even with the large sequencing depth, rarefaction of the sorted-subset datasets indicated that sequencing was incomplete. Estimated clonotype richness was generally larger for naive than for memory subsets. Sharing across several donors was observed for about 5% of naive CD4, 3% to 4% of naive CD8, 2% to 2.5% of memory CD4, and 0.4% of memory CD8 clonotypes. The small number of donors limited the genetic and exposure-history diversity represented. Pairwise subsampling indicated that sequencing depth was expected to affect the degree of clonotype sharing among donors. Only blood was sampled, and tissue TCR repertoires likely differ from those in blood. Higher generation probabilities were observed for clonotypes shared by all four sorted-subset donors than for non-shared clonotypes.

Input material: naive CD4+ T cells from PBMCs. Taken with the paper, the label for cell subset or site translates to: CD45RA+ positively selected. The sequence was collected from a man aged 18 to 29 in good health. Some clones in this sample may be carry-over from other donors' samples.

Here is the DNA: TGTGCCAGCTCACCCGGAGGGGCAGGTGGCTACACCTTC. This is translated as CASSPGGAGGYTF. The chain joins TRBV18 to TRBJ1-2, and the D gene may be TRBD1, 5 bases matching. Trimming removed 3 bases from V and 7 bases from J, leaving 12 bases between the germline ends. Reading from cysteine to phenylalanine, the CDR3 counts 13 amino acids. This entry keeps only the CDR3 DNA: 39 bases, framed from base 1. Looking up the germline V gene yields CDR1 KGHSH and CDR2 LQKENI.